In this sample, the clone carrying this TCR beta chain turned up a few times. No antigen is known for it. The CDR3 is made up of 16 amino acids. The trim removed 8 bases at V and 0 bases at J, leaving 12 bases unmatched. The germline CDR1 and CDR2 sequences are SEHNR and FQNEAQ (reference sequence). After constant-region reverse-primer amplification, full-length variable regions underwent semi-nested PCR with Nested Universal Primer A. TCRdb ran MiXCR on the 5' RACE reads and lists one entry per CDR3 protein. The sample shows around 29,000 distinct CDR3 sequences, approximately 24% of them seen only once. Study observations and caveats: Greatest tumor Treg TCR overlap was with tumor naive CD4+ cells.

The sequenced sample was naive CD4+ T cells sorted from a lymph node. The subset was: naive CD4+ T cells, CD4+CD45RA+CD25-. The TCR was taken from a female donor with breast cancer. This chain connects TRBV7-9 to TRBJ1-1, with 7 bases lining up with TRBD1. The CDR3 nucleotides are TGTGCCAGCCCCAGGACAGGTTGGGGGCTGAACACTGAAGCTTTCTTT. It specifies CASPRTGWGLNTEAFF.